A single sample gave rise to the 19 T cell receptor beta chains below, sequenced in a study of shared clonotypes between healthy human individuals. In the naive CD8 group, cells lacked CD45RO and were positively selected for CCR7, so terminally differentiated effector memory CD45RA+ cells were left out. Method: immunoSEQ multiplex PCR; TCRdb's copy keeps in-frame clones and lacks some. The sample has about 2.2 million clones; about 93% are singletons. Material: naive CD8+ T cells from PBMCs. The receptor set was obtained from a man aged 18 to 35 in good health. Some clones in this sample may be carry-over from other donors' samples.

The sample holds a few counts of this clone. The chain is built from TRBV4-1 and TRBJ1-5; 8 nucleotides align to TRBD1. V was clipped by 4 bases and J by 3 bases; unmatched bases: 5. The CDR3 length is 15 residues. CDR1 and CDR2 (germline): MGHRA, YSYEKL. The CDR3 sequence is CASSLQGADNQPQHF. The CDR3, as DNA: TGCGCCAGCAGCCTTCAGGGGGCGGACAATCAGCCCCAGCATTTT.

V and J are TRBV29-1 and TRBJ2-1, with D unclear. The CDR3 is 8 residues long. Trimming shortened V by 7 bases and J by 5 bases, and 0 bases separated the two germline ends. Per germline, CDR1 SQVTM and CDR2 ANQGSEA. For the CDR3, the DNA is TGCAGCGACAATGAGCAGTTCTTC. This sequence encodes CSDNEQFF.

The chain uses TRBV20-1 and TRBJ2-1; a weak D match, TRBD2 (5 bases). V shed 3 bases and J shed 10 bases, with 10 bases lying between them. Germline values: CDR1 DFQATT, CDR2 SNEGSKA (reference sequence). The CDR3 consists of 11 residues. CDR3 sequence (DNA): TGCAGTGCTAGGCTCGGGGTGGAGCAGTTCTTC. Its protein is CSARLGVEQFF.

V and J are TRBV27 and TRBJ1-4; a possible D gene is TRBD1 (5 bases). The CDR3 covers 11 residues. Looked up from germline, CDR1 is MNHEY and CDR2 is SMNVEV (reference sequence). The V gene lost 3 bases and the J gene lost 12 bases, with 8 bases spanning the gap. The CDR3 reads CASSFSGELFF. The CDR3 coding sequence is TGTGCCAGCAGTTTCTCGGGGGAACTGTTTTTT.

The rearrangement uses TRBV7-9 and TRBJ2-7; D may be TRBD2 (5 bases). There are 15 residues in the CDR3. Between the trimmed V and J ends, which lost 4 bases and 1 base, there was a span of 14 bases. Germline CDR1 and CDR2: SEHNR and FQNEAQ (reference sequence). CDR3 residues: CASSSSAGLSYEQYF. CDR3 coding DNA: TGTGCCAGCAGCTCCTCCGCGGGCCTTTCCTACGAGCAGTACTTC. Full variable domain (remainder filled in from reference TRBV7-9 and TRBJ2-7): DTGVSQNPRHKITKRGQNVTFRCDPISEHNRLYWYRQTLGQGPEFLTYFQNEAQLEKSRLLSDRFSAERPKGSFSTLEIQRTEQGDSAMYLCASSSSAGLSYEQYFGPGTRLTVT.

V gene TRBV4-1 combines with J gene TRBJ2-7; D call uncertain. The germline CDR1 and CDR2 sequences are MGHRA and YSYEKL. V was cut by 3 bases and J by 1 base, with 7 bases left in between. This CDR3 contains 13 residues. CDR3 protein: CASSHLRSYEQYF. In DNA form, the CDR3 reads TGCGCCAGCAGCCATCTCCGGTCCTACGAGCAGTACTTC.

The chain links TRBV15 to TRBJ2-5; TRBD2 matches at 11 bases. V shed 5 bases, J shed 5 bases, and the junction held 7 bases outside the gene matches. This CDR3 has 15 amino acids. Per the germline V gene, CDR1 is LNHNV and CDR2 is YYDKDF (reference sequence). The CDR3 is CATSGVAGGPETQYF. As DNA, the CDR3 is TGTGCCACCAGCGGAGTAGCGGGAGGGCCCGAGACCCAGTACTTC.

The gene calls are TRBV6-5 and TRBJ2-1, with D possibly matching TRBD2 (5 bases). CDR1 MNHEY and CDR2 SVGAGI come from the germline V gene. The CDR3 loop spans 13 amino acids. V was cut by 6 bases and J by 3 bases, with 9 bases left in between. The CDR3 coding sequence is TGTGCCAGCAGGACGGGGTTCTACAATGAGCAGTTCTTC. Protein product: CASRTGFYNEQFF.

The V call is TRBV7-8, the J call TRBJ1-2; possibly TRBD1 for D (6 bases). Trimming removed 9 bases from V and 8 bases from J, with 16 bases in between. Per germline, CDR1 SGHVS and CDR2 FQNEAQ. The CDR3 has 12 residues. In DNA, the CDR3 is TGTGCCAGTTCCCCTCGGACAGAAGGCTACACCTTC. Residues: CASSPRTEGYTF.

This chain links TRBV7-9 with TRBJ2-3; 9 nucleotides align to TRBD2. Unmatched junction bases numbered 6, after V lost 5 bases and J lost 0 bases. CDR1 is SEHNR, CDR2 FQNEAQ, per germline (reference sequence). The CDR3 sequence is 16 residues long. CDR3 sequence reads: CASSLLAGPSTDTQYF. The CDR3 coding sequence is TGTGCCAGCAGCCTTCTAGCGGGACCTAGCACAGATACGCAGTATTTT.

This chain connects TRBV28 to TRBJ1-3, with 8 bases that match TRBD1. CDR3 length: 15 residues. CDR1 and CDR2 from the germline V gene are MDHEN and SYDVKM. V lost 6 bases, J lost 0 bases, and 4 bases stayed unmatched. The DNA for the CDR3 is TGTGCCAGCAGATTCGGACAGGGCTCTGGAAACACCATATATTTT. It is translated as CASRFGQGSGNTIYF.

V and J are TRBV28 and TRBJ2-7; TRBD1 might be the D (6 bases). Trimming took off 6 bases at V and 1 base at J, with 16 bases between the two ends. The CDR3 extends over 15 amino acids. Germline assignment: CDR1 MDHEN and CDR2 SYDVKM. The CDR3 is CASSGADSPSYEQYF. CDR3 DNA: TGTGCCAGCAGCGGCGCGGACAGTCCTTCCTACGAGCAGTACTTC.

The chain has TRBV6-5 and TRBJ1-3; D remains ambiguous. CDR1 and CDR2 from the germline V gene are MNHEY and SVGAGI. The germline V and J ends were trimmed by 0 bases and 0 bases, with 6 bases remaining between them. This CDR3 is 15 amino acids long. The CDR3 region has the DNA TGTGCCAGCAGTTACTCGAAGAACTCTGGAAACACCATATATTTT. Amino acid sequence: CASSYSKNSGNTIYF.

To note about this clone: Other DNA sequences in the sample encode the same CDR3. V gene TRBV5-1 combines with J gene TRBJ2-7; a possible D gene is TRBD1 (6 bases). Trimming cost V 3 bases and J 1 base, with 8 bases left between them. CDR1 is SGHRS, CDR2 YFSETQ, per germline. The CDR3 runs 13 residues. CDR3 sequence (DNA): TGCGCCAGCAGCTCGGACAGATCCTACGAGCAGTACTTC. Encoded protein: CASSSDRSYEQYF.

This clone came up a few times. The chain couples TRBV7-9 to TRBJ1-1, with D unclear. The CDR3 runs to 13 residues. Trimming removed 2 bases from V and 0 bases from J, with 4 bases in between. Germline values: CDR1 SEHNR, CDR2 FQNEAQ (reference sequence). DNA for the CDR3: TGTGCCAGCAGCTTAAGCATGAACACTGAAGCTTTCTTT. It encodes CASSLSMNTEAFF.

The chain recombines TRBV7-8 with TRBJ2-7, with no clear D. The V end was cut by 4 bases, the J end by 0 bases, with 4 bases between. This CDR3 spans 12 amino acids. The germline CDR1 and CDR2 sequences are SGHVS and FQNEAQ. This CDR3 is CASSYSSYEQYF. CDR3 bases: TGTGCCAGCAGCTACAGCTCCTACGAGCAGTACTTC.

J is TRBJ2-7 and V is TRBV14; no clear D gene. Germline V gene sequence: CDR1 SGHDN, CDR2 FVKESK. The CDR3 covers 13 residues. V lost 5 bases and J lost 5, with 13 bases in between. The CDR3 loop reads CASSLGSRNEQYF. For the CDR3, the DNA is TGTGCCAGCAGCTTGGGGTCCAGGAACGAGCAGTACTTC.

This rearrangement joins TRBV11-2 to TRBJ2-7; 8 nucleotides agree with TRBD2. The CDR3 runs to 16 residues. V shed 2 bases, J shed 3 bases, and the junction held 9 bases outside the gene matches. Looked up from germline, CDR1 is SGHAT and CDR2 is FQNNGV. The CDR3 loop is CASSLIRGTSLYEQYF. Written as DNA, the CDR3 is TGTGCCAGCAGCTTAATCCGCGGGACTAGTCTCTACGAGCAGTACTTC. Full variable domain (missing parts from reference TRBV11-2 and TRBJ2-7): EAGVAQSPRYKIIEKRQSVAFWCNPISGHATLYWYQQILGQGPKLLIQFQNNGVVDDSQLPKDRFSAERLKGVDSTLKIQPAKLEDSAVYLCASSLIRGTSLYEQYFGPGTRLTVT.

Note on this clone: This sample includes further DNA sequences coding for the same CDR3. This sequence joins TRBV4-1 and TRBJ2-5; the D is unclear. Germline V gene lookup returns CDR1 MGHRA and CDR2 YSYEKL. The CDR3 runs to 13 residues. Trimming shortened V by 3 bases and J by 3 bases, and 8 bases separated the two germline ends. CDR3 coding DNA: TGCGCCAGCAGCCAGGTTGGGGAAGAGACCCAGTACTTC. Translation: CASSQVGEETQYF.